This T cell receptor beta chain is from a study of cytomegalovirus exposure and HLA in healthy donors. PCR used 60 Vbeta primers and 13 Jbeta primers. Sequencing was performed with immunoSEQ multiplex PCR; in TCRdb, only in-frame clones are kept and a portion is missing. The sample carries some 99,000 clones, about 80% recorded once. CDR1 is LNHDA, CDR2 SQIVND, per germline (reference sequence). The length of the CDR3 is 13 residues. Trimming removed 6 bases at V and 3 bases at J, with 11 bases between. The clonotype originates from a woman between 50 and 59 years old in good health and CMV-seropositive. The source material was PBMCs. The chain combines TRBV19 with TRBJ1-1; D is possibly TRBD1 (5 bases). The CDR3 DNA is TGTGCCAGTAGCTCTCTCAGGGACACTGAAGCTTTCTTT. It codes for CASSSLRDTEAFF.